The rows below give T cell receptor beta chains drawn from one sample of a study of human T cells and chemical hapten exposure. TCRdb independently ran MiXCR on the RACE reads; one entry per CDR3 protein. The sample holds about 190,000 distinct CDR3 sequences, around 25% seen once. The specimen was whole blood, collected in connection with sensitization to the hapten diphenylcyclopropenone (DPC). The origin of the receptors is a woman aged 35 to 49 with alopecia areata. Some clones in this sample may be carry-over from other donors' samples. The CDR3 runs from the conserved cysteine through the conserved F or W. The D gene is left open where the match is weak. A row's size may be missing; if present it is once, few, many or a size class.

j_call d_call v_call clone_size cdr3_nt cdr3_aa
TRBJ1-4 . TRBV20-1 . TGCAGTGCGGCCGGGGTGACTAATGAAAAACTGTTTTTT CSAAGVTNEKLFF
TRBJ2-1 . TRBV20-1 . TGCAGTGCTAGGGGTAAAAGTTACAATGAGCAGTTCTTC CSARGKSYNEQFF
TRBJ1-5 . TRBV12-5 few TGTGCTAGTGGACAAGGGGGGAATCAGCCCCAGCATTTT CASGQGGNQPQHF
TRBJ1-3 . TRBV9 . TGTGCCAGCAGCGGTCATCTGGACAGCTCTGGAAACACCATATATTTT CASSGHLDSSGNTIYF
TRBJ2-1 TRBD1 TRBV24-1 . TGTGCCACCAGTGATATCGGGACAGGGGGCAATGAGCAGTTCTTC CATSDIGTGGNEQFF
TRBJ2-1 . TRBV7-3 . TGTGCCAGCAGCGCTACCTACTGGGGGCGGACGGGGAATGAGCAGTTCTTC CASSATYWGRTGNEQFF
TRBJ1-1 . TRBV7-3 . TGTGCCAGCAGCTTAAACGTCCAGGGAGAAGCTTTCTTT CASSLNVQGEAFF
TRBJ1-5 . TRBV7-2 few TGTGCCAGCAGCCTTGGACGGTTGGATCAGCCCCAGCATTTT CASSLGRLDQPQHF
TRBJ2-7 . TRBV7-2 few TGTGCCAGCAGCCGGGGGAGCTCCTACGAGCAGTACTTC CASSRGSSYEQYF
TRBJ1-2 . TRBV29-1 . TGCAGCGTGGAACAGGGCCTTTATGGCTACACCTTC CSVEQGLYGYTF
TRBJ2-1 . TRBV20-1 . TGCAGTGCTTACACCCCCCTTAACGAGCAGTTCTTC CSAYTPLNEQFF
TRBJ2-1 . TRBV29-1 few TGCAGCGTTGAGGAGCTAGCGATGAGCTCCTACAATGAGCAGTTCTTC CSVEELAMSSYNEQFF
TRBJ1-5 TRBD1 TRBV27 . TGTGCCAGCAGTCAACAGGGGGTGAATCAGCCCCAGCATTTT CASSQQGVNQPQHF
TRBJ1-4 . TRBV29-1 . TGCAGCGTTGGTATAACAACTAATGAAAAACTGTTTTTT CSVGITTNEKLFF
TRBJ1-2 TRBD1 TRBV29-1 . TGCAGCGTTACCGGGACAGGGCGTTCGGATGGCTACACCTTC CSVTGTGRSDGYTF
TRBJ2-4 TRBD2 TRBV12-3/TRBV12-4 . TGTGCCAGCAGTTTAACTAGCGGGAAACGCATTCAGTACTTC CASSLTSGKRIQYF
TRBJ2-3 TRBD2 TRBV20-1 few TGCAGTGCTAGCCTACCTAGCGGGGGTAGCACAGATACGCAGTATTTT CSASLPSGGSTDTQYF
TRBJ1-1 . TRBV6-5 . TGTGCCAGCAGTTACTCAGGGCCGTCAACTGAAGCTTTCTTT CASSYSGPSTEAFF
TRBJ2-2 TRBD2 TRBV4-2 few TGTGCCAGCAGCCAAACAGCGGGGGGTTCGAACACCGGGGAGCTGTTTTTT CASSQTAGGSNTGELFF
TRBJ1-5 . TRBV29-1 few TGCAGCGTTGAAGGAGGGGGATTCGGTCAGCCCCAGCATTTT CSVEGGGFGQPQHF
TRBJ2-3 TRBD1 TRBV5-1 . TGCGCCAGCAGTTTGACAGGGGCGCCCACAGATACGCAGTATTTT CASSLTGAPTDTQYF
TRBJ2-7 TRBD1 TRBV20-1 few TGCAGTGCTAGCGACAGGGGCACCTACGAGCAGTACTTC CSASDRGTYEQYF
TRBJ1-2 . TRBV6-5 few TGTGCCAGCAGTTATAGCGCCAGCTGGCATGGCTACACCTTC CASSYSASWHGYTF
TRBJ2-7 TRBD2 TRBV7-9 many TGTGCCAGCAGCTTAGGCCGGGACTACGCCTACGAGCAGTACTTC CASSLGRDYAYEQYF
TRBJ2-2 TRBD2 TRBV29-1 few TGCAGCGTCAAGTCACTAGCGGGGTCCACCGGGGAGCTGTTTTTT CSVKSLAGSTGELFF
TRBJ2-7 . TRBV5-1 . TGCGCCAGCAGCTTGCTGACAGGAACGTATAACTACGAGCAGTACTTC CASSLLTGTYNYEQYF
TRBJ2-7 TRBD2 TRBV27 . TGTGCCAGCAGGCCCGAGTTGGCGGGAGGTTTCTACGAGCAGTACTTC CASRPELAGGFYEQYF
TRBJ2-1 TRBD2 TRBV25-1 . TGTGCCAGCAGTGTAGCACTAGCGGGATACAATGAGCAGTTCTTC CASSVALAGYNEQFF
TRBJ2-2 . TRBV4-2 . TGTGCCAGCAGCCAAGAGGTCTCTGGGAGGTCCACCGGGGAGCTGTTTTTT CASSQEVSGRSTGELFF
TRBJ2-3 . TRBV18 . TGTGCCAGCTCACCTCCAGACCGTCCCGCAGATACGCAGTATTTT CASSPPDRPADTQYF
TRBJ1-5 . TRBV7-2 few TGTGCCAGCAGCTTAGACTGGGGGGCGGGTTTCAGTTTT CASSLDWGAGFSF
TRBJ2-7 . TRBV14 few TGTGCCAGCAGCCTGACAGCGGGCCTCTCCTACGAGCAGTACTTC CASSLTAGLSYEQYF
TRBJ2-7 . TRBV6-5 few TGTGCCAGCAGTTACTCGAGGCACGAGCAGTACTTC CASSYSRHEQYF
TRBJ2-7 . TRBV7-2 few TGTGCCAGCAGCTTAAGCGGAACTGCTCCCCACGAGCAGTACTTC CASSLSGTAPHEQYF
TRBJ2-5 . TRBV9 few TGTGCCAGCAGCCCGAGCGCCCAAGAGACCCAGTACTTC CASSPSAQETQYF
TRBJ2-7 . TRBV4-3 . TGCGCCAGCAGCCAAGATGTCAGGGGGGCGTCCTACGAGCAGTACTTC CASSQDVRGASYEQYF
TRBJ2-3 . TRBV7-2 . TGTGCCAGCAGCTTAGTATCCGGCAGTGGTACAGATACGCAGTATTTT CASSLVSGSGTDTQYF
TRBJ2-5 . TRBV10-3 few TGTGCCATCAGTGAGCGTAATCGCGCAGGACAAGAGACCCAGTACTTC CAISERNRAGQETQYF
TRBJ2-3 TRBD2 TRBV10-3 . TGTGCCATCAAGAGGTATCGGGAGGGCCTGGAAGATACGCAGTATTTT CAIKRYREGLEDTQYF
TRBJ2-1 . TRBV29-1 few TGCAGCGTTGGATCGACAGAAAGGGCTGAGCAGTTCTTC CSVGSTERAEQFF
TRBJ2-1 TRBD2 TRBV12-3/TRBV12-4 . TGTGCCAGCAGTCCCCGGACTAGCGGGAATGAGCAGTTCTTC CASSPRTSGNEQFF
TRBJ2-1 TRBD2 TRBV4-2 many TGTGCCAGCAGCCAAGATACGACTAGCGGGAAGATAATATATGAGCAGTTCTTC CASSQDTTSGKIIYEQFF
TRBJ2-3 . TRBV7-9 . TGTGCCAGCAGCTTTCCTAATGACGCCGATACGCAGTATTTT CASSFPNDADTQYF
TRBJ2-1 . TRBV5-1 few TGCGCCAGCAGCTTGGACGCGGTCTACAATGAGCAGTTCTTC CASSLDAVYNEQFF
TRBJ1-6 . TRBV7-9 . TGTGCCAGCAGCCCCGGATATAATTCACCCCTCCACTTT CASSPGYNSPLHF
TRBJ1-2 TRBD1 TRBV29-1 . TGCAGCGTTGAATATAGACAGGGAATCTATGGCTACACCTTC CSVEYRQGIYGYTF
TRBJ2-3 . TRBV20-1 few TGCAGTGCTACGAACGGGCTCACAGATACGCAGTATTTT CSATNGLTDTQYF
TRBJ2-1 . TRBV2 . TGTGCCAGCAGTTACGACCCCCTCACTGAGCAGTTCTTC CASSYDPLTEQFF
TRBJ2-7 . TRBV20-1 few TGCAGTGCTAGAGTGCTAGCCTACGAGCAGTACTTC CSARVLAYEQYF
TRBJ2-5 . TRBV6-5 many TGTGCCAGCAGTACAGGGACGAGGGAGACCCAGTACTTC CASSTGTRETQYF
TRBJ2-3 TRBD2 TRBV7-2 few TGTGCCAGCAGCCCCAGGGGACTAGGGGGATGGGATACGCAGTATTTT CASSPRGLGGWDTQYF
TRBJ2-1 TRBD2 TRBV6-2/TRBV6-3 . TGTGCCAGCAGTTACGAAGGTAGCGGGAGGAAGGATGAGCAGTTCTTC CASSYEGSGRKDEQFF
TRBJ2-3 . TRBV28 many TGTGCCAGCAGTCTCACGGTGGGGAAGACAGATACGCAGTATTTT CASSLTVGKTDTQYF
TRBJ2-5 . TRBV6-2/TRBV6-3 few TGTGCCAGCGCGTACGGGACAACCGCCAGGGCCCAGTACTTC CASAYGTTARAQYF
TRBJ1-2 . TRBV5-6 few TGTGCCAGCAGCACTACTTATGGCTACACCTTC CASSTTYGYTF